This T cell receptor beta chain originates from a study of blood T cell repertoires in COVID-19 (TCRdb year 2020). As for the study more broadly: Samples from collaborators originated in the United States, Italy and Spain and spanned both the acute and convalescent phases of COVID-19. The prospective study material was composed of cDNA or gDNA derived from T cells, B-cell-depleted T cells, or PBMCs. The repertoires were released in a freely available public database intended as a resource for research on the immune response to SARS-CoV-2. The samples were drawn from two sources: the first 160 participants of the ongoing ImmuneRACE study, and 1,200 or so subjects contributed by 6 global collaborators. A de-identified subject ID, COVID-19 status, age in years and sex were almost always included in the sample metadata. The dataset comprised deeply sampled blood TCRbeta repertoires from subjects exposed to, actively infected with, or recovered from COVID-19. HLA class I and class II types, where available, came from metadata supplied by the sample provider rather than from assay-based typing. General conclusions and limits of the study: How much clinical and demographic metadata was included differed by source and by participant, and the metadata was provided uncurated.

CDR1 LGHDT and CDR2 YNNKEL were looked up in the germline V gene (reference sequence). V is shortened by 5 bases, J by 6 bases, and the region joining them spans 16 bases. The CDR3 measures 14 amino acids from cysteine to phenylalanine. Only the CDR3 region is kept as DNA, spanning 42 bases read in frame from base 1. A remark on this clone: Its target antigen remains unknown. No much larger clonotype is one base removed from it; base qualities were not supplied.

The immunoSEQ Assay, a bias-controlled multiplex PCR, was used to amplify TCRbeta CDR3 regions from genomic DNA. The paper's processing steps were these. Nucleated cell counts per sample were estimated from amplification of reference gene primers within the assay. Sequence reads were collapsed and filtered to measure the absolute abundance of every unique TCRbeta CDR3 rearrangement. Productive Simpson clonality was computed per sample as the square root of Simpson's diversity index over productive rearrangements. TCRdb stores this immuneACCESS table with in-frame sequences only. Part of the clones is absent; in the studies checked, under half of the shortfall reflects unresolved V genes, and no reason is known for the rest. Clone size and the V and J calls come from that table; the DNA yielded D and trimming. This sample is represented by approximately 150,000 clones; roughly 80% of them were singletons. Of the sample, approximately 15% is held by the ten largest clones.

The collaborating institutions used their own protocols to collect whole blood in K2EDTA tubes. For TCRbeta analysis, collaborators shipped samples as frozen whole blood, isolated PBMCs, or DNA extracted from either of those sample types. The material sequenced was peripheral blood. This sequence uses TRBV3-1 (or the pseudogene TRBV3-2) and TRBJ1-1, and possibly TRBD1, on 6 matching bases. The TCR sequence derives from a man aged 50 or older with acute or convalescent COVID-19. The nucleotides are TGTGCCAGCAGCTCACAGGTCGGACAGCCTGAAGCTTTCTTT. Translated, it gives CASSSQVGQPEAFF.